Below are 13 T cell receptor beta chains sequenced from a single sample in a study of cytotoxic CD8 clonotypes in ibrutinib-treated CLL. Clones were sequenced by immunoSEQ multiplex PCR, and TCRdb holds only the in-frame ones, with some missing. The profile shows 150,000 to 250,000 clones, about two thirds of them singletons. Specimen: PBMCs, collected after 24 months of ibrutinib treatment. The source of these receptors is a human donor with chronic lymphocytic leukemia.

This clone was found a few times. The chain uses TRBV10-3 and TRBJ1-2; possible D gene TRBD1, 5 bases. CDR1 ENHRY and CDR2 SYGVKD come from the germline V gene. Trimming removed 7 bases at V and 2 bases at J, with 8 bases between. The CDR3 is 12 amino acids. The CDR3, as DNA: TGTGCCATCACTCGGGGGAACTATGGCTACACCTTC. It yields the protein CAITRGNYGYTF.

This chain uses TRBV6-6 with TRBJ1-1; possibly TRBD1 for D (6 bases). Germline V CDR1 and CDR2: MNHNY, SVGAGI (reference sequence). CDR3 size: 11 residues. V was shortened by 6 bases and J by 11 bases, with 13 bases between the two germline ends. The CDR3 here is CASSRDTRAFF. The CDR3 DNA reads TGTGCCAGCAGCCGGGACACACGGGCTTTCTTT.

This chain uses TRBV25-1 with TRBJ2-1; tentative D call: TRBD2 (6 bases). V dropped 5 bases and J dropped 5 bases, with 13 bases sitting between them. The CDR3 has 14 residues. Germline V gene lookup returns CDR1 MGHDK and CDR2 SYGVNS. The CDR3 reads CASSKTGLHNEQFF. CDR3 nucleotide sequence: TGTGCCAGCAGTAAAACGGGACTCCACAATGAGCAGTTCTTC. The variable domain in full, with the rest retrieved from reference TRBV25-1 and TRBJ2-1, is EADIYQTPRYLVIGTGKKITLECSQTMGHDKMYWYQQDPGMELHLIHYSYGVNSTEKGDLSSESTVSRIRTEHFPLTLESARPSHTSQYLCASSKTGLHNEQFFGPGTRLTVL.

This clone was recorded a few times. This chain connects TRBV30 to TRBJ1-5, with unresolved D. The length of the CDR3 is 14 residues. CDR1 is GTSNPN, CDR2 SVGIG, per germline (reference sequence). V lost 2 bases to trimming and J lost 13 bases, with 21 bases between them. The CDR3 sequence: CAWSRNGPRDNQHF. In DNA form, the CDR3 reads TGTGCCTGGAGTAGAAACGGCCCGCGGGATAATCAGCATTTT.

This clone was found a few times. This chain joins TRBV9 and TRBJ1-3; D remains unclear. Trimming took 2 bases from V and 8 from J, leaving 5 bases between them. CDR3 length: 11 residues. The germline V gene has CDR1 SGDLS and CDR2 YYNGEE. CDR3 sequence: CASSVGHTIYF. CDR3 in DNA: TGTGCCAGCAGCGTCGGTCACACCATATATTTT. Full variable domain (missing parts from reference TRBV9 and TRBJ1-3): DSGVTQTPKHLITATGQRVTLRCSPRSGDLSVYWYQQSLDQGLQFLIQYYNGEERAKGNILERFSAQQFPDLHSELNLSSLELGDSALYFCASSVGHTIYFGEGSWLTVV.

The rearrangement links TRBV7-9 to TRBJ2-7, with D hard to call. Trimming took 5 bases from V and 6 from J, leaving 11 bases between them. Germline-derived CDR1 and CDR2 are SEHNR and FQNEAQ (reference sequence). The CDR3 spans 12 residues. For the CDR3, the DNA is TGTGCCAGCAGCCTCCGACCCAGCGAGCAGTACTTC. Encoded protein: CASSLRPSEQYF.

The CDR3, as DNA: TGTGCCAGCAGCCCCAGGGACATGAACACTGAAGCTTTCTTT. Its protein is CASSPRDMNTEAFF. V usage is TRBV11-2 and J usage is TRBJ1-1, with D perhaps matching TRBD1 (6 bases). There are 14 residues in the CDR3. Trimming pared 5 bases from V and 0 bases from J, leaving 10 bases between. The germline gives CDR1 SGHAT, CDR2 FQNNGV.

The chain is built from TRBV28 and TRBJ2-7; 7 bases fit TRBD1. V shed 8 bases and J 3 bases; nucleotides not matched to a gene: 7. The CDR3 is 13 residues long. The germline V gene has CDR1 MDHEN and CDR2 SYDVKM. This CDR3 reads CASGRDSYYEQYF. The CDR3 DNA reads TGTGCCAGCGGCCGGGACAGCTACTACGAGCAGTACTTC.

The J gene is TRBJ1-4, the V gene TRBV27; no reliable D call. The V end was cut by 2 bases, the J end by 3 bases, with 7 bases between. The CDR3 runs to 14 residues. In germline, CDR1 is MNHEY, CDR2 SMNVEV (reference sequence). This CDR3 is CASSLVTANEKLFF. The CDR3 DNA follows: TGTGCCAGCAGTTTAGTTACAGCTAATGAAAAACTGTTTTTT.

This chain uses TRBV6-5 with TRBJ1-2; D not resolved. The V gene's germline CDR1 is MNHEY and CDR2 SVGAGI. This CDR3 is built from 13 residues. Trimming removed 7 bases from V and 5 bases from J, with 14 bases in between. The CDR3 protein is CASTVGPIYGYTF. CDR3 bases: TGTGCCAGCACCGTCGGACCGATATATGGCTACACCTTC.

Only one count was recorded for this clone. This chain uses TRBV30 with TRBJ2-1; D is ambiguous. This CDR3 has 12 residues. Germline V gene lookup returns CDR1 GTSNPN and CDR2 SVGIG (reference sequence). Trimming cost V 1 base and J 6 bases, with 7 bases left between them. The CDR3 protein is CAWSASFNEQFF. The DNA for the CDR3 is TGTGCCTGGAGTGCGTCTTTCAATGAGCAGTTCTTC.

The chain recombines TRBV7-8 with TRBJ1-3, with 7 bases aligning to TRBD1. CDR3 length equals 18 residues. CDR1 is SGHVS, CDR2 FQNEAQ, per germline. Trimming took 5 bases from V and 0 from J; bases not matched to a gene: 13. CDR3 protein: CASSLKRTGTYSGNTIYF. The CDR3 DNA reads TGTGCCAGCAGCCTGAAGCGGACAGGTACCTACTCTGGAAACACCATATATTTT.

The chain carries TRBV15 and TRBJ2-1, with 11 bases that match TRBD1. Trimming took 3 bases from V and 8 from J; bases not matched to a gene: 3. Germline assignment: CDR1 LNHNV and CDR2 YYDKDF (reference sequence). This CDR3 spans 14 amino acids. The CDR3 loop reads CATSRDRGQDEQFF. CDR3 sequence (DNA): TGTGCCACCAGCAGGGACAGGGGGCAGGATGAGCAGTTCTTC.